What follows describes a single T cell receptor (beta chain). Original data processing: Reference gene primer amplification gave estimated nucleated cell counts. Sequencing was performed with immunoSEQ multiplex PCR; in TCRdb, only in-frame clones are kept and a portion is missing. Clone size and the V and J calls come from that table; the DNA yielded D and trimming. The table lists about 140,000 clones, roughly 80% of them singletons. The data were taken from a study of blood T cell repertoires in COVID-19. Study overall: Some COVID-19 samples were acute and others convalescent; all came from the United States, Italy and Spain. Sample material is recorded as cDNA or gDNA derived from T cells, B-cell-depleted T cells, or PBMCs.

The CDR3 covers 14 residues. The germline V gene encodes CDR1 ENHRY and CDR2 SYGVKD. Sequencing input: peripheral blood. The source of this sequence is a man aged 55 to 70 who had recovered from COVID-19. The chain uses TRBV10-3 and TRBJ2-2; 9 nucleotides line up with TRBD1. CDR3 DNA: TGTCCCAATAAAAGGACAGGGGAGGGGGGGGAGCTGTTTTTT. It codes for CPNKRTGEGGELFF.